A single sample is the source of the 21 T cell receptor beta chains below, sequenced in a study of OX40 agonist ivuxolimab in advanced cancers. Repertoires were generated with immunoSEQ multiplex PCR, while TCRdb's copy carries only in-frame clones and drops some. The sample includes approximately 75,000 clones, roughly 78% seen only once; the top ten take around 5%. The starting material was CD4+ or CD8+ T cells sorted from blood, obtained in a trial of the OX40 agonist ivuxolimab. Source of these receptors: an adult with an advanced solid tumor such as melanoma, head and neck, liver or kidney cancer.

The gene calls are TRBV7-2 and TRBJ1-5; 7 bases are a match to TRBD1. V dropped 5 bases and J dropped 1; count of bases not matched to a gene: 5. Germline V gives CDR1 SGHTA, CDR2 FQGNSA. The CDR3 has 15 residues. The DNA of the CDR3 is TGTGCCAGCAGCCCCCGAGGGGGCAGCAATCAGCCCCAGCATTTT. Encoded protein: CASSPRGGSNQPQHF.

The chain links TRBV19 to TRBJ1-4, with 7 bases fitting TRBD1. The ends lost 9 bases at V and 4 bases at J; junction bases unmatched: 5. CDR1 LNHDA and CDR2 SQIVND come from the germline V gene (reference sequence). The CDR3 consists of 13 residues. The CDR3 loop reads CASPGQRNEKLFF. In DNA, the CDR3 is TGTGCCAGCCCGGGACAGCGTAATGAAAAACTGTTTTTT.

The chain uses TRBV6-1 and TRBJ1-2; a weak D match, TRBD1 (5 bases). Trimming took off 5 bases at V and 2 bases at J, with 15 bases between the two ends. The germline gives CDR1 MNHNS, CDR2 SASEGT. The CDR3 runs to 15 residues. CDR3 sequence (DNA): TGTGCCAGCAGTCTGGGACCAGACCCAAACTATGGCTACACCTTC. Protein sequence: CASSLGPDPNYGYTF.

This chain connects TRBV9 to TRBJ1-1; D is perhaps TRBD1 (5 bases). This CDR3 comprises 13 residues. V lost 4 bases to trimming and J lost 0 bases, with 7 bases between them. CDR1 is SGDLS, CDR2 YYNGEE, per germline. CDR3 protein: CASSRQMNTEAFF. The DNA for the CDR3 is TGTGCCAGCAGCCGACAGATGAACACTGAAGCTTTCTTT.

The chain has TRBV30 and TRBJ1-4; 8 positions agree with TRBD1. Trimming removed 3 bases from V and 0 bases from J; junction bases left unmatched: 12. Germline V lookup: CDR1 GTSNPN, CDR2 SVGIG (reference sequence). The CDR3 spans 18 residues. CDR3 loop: CAWRGTGQGIATNEKLFF. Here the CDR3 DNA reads TGTGCCTGGAGGGGAACAGGACAGGGAATTGCAACTAATGAAAAACTGTTTTTT.

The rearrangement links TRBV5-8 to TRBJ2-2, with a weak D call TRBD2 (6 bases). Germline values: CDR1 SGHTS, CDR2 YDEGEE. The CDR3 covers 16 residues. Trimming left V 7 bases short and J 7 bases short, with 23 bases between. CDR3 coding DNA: TGTGCCAGCGAGTCTTCAGGGACCCGGGGGATCGGGGAGCTGTTTTTT. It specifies CASESSGTRGIGELFF.

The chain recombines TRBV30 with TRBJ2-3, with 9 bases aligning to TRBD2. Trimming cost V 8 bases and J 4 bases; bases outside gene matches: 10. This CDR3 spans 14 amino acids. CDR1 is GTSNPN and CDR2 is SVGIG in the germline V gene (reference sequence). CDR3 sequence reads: CAGRAGGLSDTQYF. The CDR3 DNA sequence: TGTGCCGGTCGAGCGGGAGGTTTATCAGATACGCAGTATTTT.

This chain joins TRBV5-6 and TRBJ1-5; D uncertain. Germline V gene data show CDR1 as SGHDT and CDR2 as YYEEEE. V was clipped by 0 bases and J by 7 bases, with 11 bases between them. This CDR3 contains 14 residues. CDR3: CASSLASGEQPQHF. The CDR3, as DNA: TGTGCCAGCAGCTTGGCAAGCGGGGAACAGCCCCAGCATTTT.

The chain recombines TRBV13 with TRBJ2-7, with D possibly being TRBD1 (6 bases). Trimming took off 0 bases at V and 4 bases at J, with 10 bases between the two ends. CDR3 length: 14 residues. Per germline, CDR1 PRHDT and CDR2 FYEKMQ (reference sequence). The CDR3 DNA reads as TGTGCCAGCAGCTTAGGTCGCAGGGGATACGAGCAGTACTTC. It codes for CASSLGRRGYEQYF.

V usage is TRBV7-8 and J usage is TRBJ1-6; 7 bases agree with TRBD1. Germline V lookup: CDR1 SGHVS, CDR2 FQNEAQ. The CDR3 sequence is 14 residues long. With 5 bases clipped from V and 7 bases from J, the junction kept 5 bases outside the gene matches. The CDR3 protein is CASSPGQRNSPLHF. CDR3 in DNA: TGTGCCAGCAGCCCGGGACAGCGCAATTCACCCCTCCACTTT. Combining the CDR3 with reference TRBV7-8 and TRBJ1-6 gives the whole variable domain GAGVSQSPRYKVAKRGQDVALRCDPISGHVSLFWYQQALGQGPEFLTYFQNEAQLDKSGLPSDRFFAERPEGSVSTLKIQRTQQEDSAVYLCASSPGQRNSPLHFGNGTRLTVT.

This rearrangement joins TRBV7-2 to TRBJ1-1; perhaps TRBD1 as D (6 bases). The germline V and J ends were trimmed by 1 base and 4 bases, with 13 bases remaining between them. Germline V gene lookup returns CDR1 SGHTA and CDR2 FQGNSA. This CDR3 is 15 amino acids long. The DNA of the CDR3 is TGTGCCAGCAGCTTAGATCGGGGGGCGCGCACTGAAGCTTTCTTT. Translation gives CASSLDRGARTEAFF.

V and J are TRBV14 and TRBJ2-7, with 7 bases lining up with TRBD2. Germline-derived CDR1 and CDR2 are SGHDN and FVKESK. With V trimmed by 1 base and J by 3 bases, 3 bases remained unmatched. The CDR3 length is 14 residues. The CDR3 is CASSQGPSGYEQYF. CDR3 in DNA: TGTGCCAGCAGCCAAGGGCCTAGCGGCTACGAGCAGTACTTC.

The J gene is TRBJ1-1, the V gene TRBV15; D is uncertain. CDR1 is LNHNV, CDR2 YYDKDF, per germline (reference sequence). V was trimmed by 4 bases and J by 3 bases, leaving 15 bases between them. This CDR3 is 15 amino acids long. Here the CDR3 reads CATSKRTYADTEAFF. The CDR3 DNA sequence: TGTGCCACCAGCAAACGGACGTACGCAGACACTGAAGCTTTCTTT.

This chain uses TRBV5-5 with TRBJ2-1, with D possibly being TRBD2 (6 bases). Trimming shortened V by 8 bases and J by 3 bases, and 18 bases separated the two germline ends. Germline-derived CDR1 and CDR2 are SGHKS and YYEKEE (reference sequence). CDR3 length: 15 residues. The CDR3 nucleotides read TGTGCCAGTTACCGGGGGACCAGTTTCTACAATGAGCAGTTCTTC. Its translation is CASYRGTSFYNEQFF. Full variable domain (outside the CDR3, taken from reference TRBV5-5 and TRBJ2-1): DAGVTQSPTHLIKTRGQQVTLRCSPISGHKSVSWYQQVLGQGPQFIFQYYEKEERGRGNFPDRFSARQFPNYSSELNVNALLLGDSALYLCASYRGTSFYNEQFFGPGTRLTVL.

The CDR3, as DNA: TGTGCCAGCAGTGAATGGACGGATGAAGCTTTCTTT. Residues: CASSEWTDEAFF. The J gene is TRBJ1-1, the V gene TRBV2; D gene unclear. This CDR3 contains 12 residues. Deletions cut 2 bases from V and 7 bases from J, with 8 bases between. Per the germline V gene, CDR1 is SNHLY and CDR2 is FYNNEI.

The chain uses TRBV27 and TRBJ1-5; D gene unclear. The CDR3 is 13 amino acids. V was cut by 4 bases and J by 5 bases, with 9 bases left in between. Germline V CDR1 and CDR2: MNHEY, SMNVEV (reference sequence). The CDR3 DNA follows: TGTGCCAGCAGTTCCCCACCGGATCAGCCCCAGCATTTT. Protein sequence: CASSSPPDQPQHF.

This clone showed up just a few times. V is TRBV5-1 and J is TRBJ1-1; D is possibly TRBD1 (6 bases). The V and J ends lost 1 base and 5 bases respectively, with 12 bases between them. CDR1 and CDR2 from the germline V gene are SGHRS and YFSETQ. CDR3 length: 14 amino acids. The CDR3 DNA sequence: TGCGCCAGCAGCTTGATCAGGGGCGGAACTGAAGCTTTCTTT. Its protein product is CASSLIRGGTEAFF.

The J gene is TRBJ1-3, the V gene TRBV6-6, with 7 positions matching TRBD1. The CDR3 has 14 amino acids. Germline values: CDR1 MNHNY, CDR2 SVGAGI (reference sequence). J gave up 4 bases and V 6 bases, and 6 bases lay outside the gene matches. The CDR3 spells CASSLTGSGNTIYF. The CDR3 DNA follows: TGTGCCAGCAGCCTGACAGGGTCCGGAAACACCATATATTTT.

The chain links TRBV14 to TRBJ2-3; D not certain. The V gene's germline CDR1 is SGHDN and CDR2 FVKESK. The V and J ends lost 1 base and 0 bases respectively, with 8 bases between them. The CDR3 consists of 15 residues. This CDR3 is CASSQVWASTDTQYF. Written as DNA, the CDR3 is TGTGCCAGCAGCCAAGTGTGGGCTAGCACAGATACGCAGTATTTT.

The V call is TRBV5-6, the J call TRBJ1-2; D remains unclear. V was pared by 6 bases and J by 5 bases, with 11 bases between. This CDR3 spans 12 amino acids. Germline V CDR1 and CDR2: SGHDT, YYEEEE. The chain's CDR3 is CASTRREYGYTF. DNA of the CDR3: TGTGCCAGCACCCGGAGGGAATATGGCTACACCTTC.

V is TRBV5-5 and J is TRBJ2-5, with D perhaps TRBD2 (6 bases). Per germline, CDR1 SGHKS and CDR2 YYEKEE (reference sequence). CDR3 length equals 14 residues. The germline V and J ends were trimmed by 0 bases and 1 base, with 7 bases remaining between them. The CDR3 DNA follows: TGTGCCAGCAGCTTGGGCGGGGCCCAAGAGACCCAGTACTTC. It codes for CASSLGGAQETQYF.